This TCR beta chain was identified in a study of T cells after yellow fever vaccination. This clonotype was counted between two and nine times. Its antigen remains unknown. Study-wide results and caveats: On re-exposure, the response was weaker but peaked faster, at day 5 versus 15.

V lost 5 bases to trimming and J lost 5 bases, with 16 bases between them. This CDR3 has 15 amino acids. Germline V CDR1 and CDR2: MDHEN, SYDVKM. Conversion of TCR transcripts into cDNA relied on 5'RACE template switching, which added a universal primer site and UMIs. TCRdb passed the 5' RACE reads through MiXCR, listing each CDR3 protein once. The table shows 200,000 to 300,000 distinct CDR3 sequences, with 10% to 15% occurring only once. The V and J genes are TRBV28 and TRBJ2-1, with a possible D match to TRBD2 (6 bases). The origin of this receptor is a man aged 30 to 45 who received the YFV17D yellow fever vaccine. The sequences come from CD4+ T cells sorted from PBMCs, collected 45 days after the yellow fever booster vaccination. In nucleotides, the CDR3 is TGTGCCAGCAGTCTACGGACTAATGTGAACAATGAGCAGTTCTTC. Translating gives CASSLRTNVNNEQFF.